The 25 T cell receptor beta chains below come from one sample, sequenced in a study of vaccination effects on CD4 cells after COVID-19. Their cognate antigens are unknown. Before sequencing took place, the ViraFEST assay used viral peptide pools to expand antigen-specific CD4+ T cells. Cultured cells yielded isolated CD4+ T cells after 10 to 11 days. The individual was infected with SARS-CoV-2 between March and December 2020, as confirmed by PCR. The table came from immunoSEQ multiplex PCR; TCRdb's copy has only in-frame clones and leaves some out. Here the sample spans 40,000 or so clones, approximately 70% being singletons. The starting material was CD4+ T cells from PBMCs cultured with a peptide pool, obtained before COVID-19 vaccination. The receptors here all came from a human donor who had a prior SARS-CoV-2 infection.

V usage is TRBV7-2 and J usage is TRBJ2-1, with 9 bases lining up with TRBD2. J gave up 12 bases and V 2 bases, and 5 bases lay outside the gene matches. This CDR3 is built from 13 residues. Germline V gene data show CDR1 as SGHTA and CDR2 as FQGNSA. As DNA, the CDR3 is TGTGCCAGCAGCTTACCCGGGACTAGCTTGCAGTTCTTC. Protein: CASSLPGTSLQFF. The whole variable domain, filled in from reference TRBV7-2 and TRBJ2-1, reads GAGVSQSPSNKVTEKGKDVELRCDPISGHTALYWYRQSLGQGLEFLIYFQGNSAPDKSGLPSDRFSAERTGGSVSTLTIQRTQQEDSAVYLCASSLPGTSLQFFGPGTRLTVL.

As regards this clone: Other nucleotide sequences from this sample produce the same CDR3. V usage is TRBV7-9 and J usage is TRBJ1-4; no reliable D call. Germline assignment: CDR1 SEHNR and CDR2 FQNEAQ (reference sequence). With 1 base removed from V and 7 bases from J, the gap between germline ends came to 4 bases. The CDR3 sequence is 12 residues long. In DNA, the CDR3 is TGTGCCAGCAGCTTAGTTCGTGAAAAACTGTTTTTT. Translated, it gives CASSLVREKLFF.

The genes are TRBV6-6 and TRBJ2-1, with TRBD1 identical over 8 bases. The germline CDR1 and CDR2 sequences are MNHNY and SVGAGI (reference sequence). This CDR3 region has 15 residues. V lost 0 bases and J lost 10; bases outside the gene matches: 8. The CDR3 is CASSYSQGAFGEQFF. The CDR3 DNA is TGTGCCAGCAGTTACTCGCAGGGGGCTTTCGGCGAGCAGTTCTTC.

The rearrangement uses TRBV3-1 (or the pseudogene TRBV3-2) and TRBJ1-1; the D is unclear. With 5 bases removed from V and 1 base from J, the gap between germline ends came to 11 bases. From germline, CDR1 is LGHDT and CDR2 YNNKEL (reference sequence). The CDR3 totals 14 residues. CDR3 coding DNA: TGTGCCAGCAGCAAAACACAGAGGAACACTGAAGCTTTCTTT. Protein: CASSKTQRNTEAFF.

This sequence joins TRBV5-4 and TRBJ1-1; 8 positions agree with TRBD1. There are 15 residues in the CDR3. V gave up 3 bases and J gave up 1 base; unmatched junction bases: 5. Germline assignment: CDR1 SGHNT and CDR2 YYREEE (reference sequence). In DNA, the CDR3 is TGTGCCAGCAGCTCACCCGGGACAGGGAACACTGAAGCTTTCTTT. This sequence encodes CASSSPGTGNTEAFF.

The chain uses TRBV7-2 and TRBJ2-1, with no clear D. This CDR3 has 14 amino acids. Germline CDR1 reads SGHTA; CDR2 reads FQGNSA. The V and J ends lost 4 bases and 2 bases respectively, with 9 bases between them. The CDR3 spells CASSSPATYNEQFF. The DNA for the CDR3 is TGTGCCAGCAGCTCACCAGCTACCTACAATGAGCAGTTCTTC.

The chain combines TRBV30 with TRBJ2-2; 9 bases agree with TRBD1. The CDR3 covers 17 residues. The trim removed 3 bases at V and 4 bases at J, leaving 12 bases unmatched. Germline CDR1 GTSNPN, CDR2 SVGIG (reference sequence). As DNA, the CDR3 is TGTGCCTGGAGACGTACTTGGGGACAGGGTATCACCGGGGAGCTGTTTTTT. Its translation: CAWRRTWGQGITGELFF.

This clone was seen once. The chain joins TRBV6-5 to TRBJ2-5; tentatively, D is TRBD2 (7 bases). V was trimmed by 10 bases and J by 5 bases, leaving 20 bases between them. This CDR3 is 14 amino acids long. Germline V lookup: CDR1 MNHEY, CDR2 SVGAGI. This chain's CDR3 is CAIRTQGLPETQYF. CDR3 DNA sequence: TGTGCCATCAGGACACAGGGACTACCCGAGACCCAGTACTTC.

V and J are TRBV5-1 and TRBJ2-2; 10 nucleotides match TRBD1. The CDR3 consists of 16 residues. Germline values: CDR1 SGHRS, CDR2 YFSETQ. V gave up 3 bases and J gave up 2 bases; unmatched junction bases: 4. The CDR3, as DNA: TGCGCCAGCAGCTCCGACAGGGGGCTTAACACCGGGGAGCTGTTTTTT. It specifies CASSSDRGLNTGELFF.

This clone was observed a few times. The chain recombines TRBV7-9 with TRBJ2-1; D may be TRBD1 (5 bases). The germline gives CDR1 SEHNR, CDR2 FQNEAQ (reference sequence). V was cut by 5 bases and J by 9 bases, with 17 bases left in between. The CDR3 is 14 residues long. Here the CDR3 DNA reads TGTGCCAGCAGCGCTCGGACAATAGGTGTTGAGCAGTTCTTC. Translated, it gives CASSARTIGVEQFF.

The rearrangement uses TRBV10-3 and TRBJ1-1; the match to TRBD1 covers 7 bases. Germline loops: CDR1 ENHRY, CDR2 SYGVKD. The CDR3 is made up of 13 amino acids. Trimming took 5 bases from V and 4 from J; bases not matched to a gene: 4. CDR3 residues: CAISSQGGTEAFF. The CDR3 DNA is TGTGCCATCAGTAGTCAGGGGGGCACTGAAGCTTTCTTT.

The chain is built from TRBV30 and TRBJ1-3, with 11 nucleotides matching TRBD1. CDR3 size: 15 residues. Germline V lookup: CDR1 GTSNPN, CDR2 SVGIG (reference sequence). V shed 3 bases, J shed 6 bases, and the junction held 7 bases outside the gene matches. The chain's CDR3 is CAWRDLGQGENTIYF. In nucleotides, the CDR3 is TGTGCCTGGAGGGACCTGGGACAGGGGGAAAACACCATATATTTT.

This sequence joins TRBV3-1 (or the pseudogene TRBV3-2) and TRBJ1-2, with D unresolved. CDR3 length: 13 amino acids. V shed 4 bases and J shed 5 bases, with 11 bases lying between them. Germline CDR1 LGHDT, CDR2 YNNKEL (reference sequence). CDR3 region: CASSPIPRYGYTF. CDR3 bases: TGTGCCAGCAGCCCTATCCCCAGATATGGCTACACCTTC.

This clone was found once. The rearrangement joins TRBV12-5 to TRBJ1-2; D is undetermined. The CDR3 contains 15 residues. The germline V gene encodes CDR1 LGHNT and CDR2 FRNRAP. V gave up 7 bases and J gave up 0 bases, with 15 bases separating them. CDR3 sequence (DNA): TGTGCTAGTGCCCTTTCGGGGAGGGCTAACTATGGCTACACCTTC. This encodes CASALSGRANYGYTF. The full variable domain, rest sourced from reference TRBV12-5 and TRBJ1-2, is DARVTQTPRHKVTEMGQEVTMRCQPILGHNTVFWYRQTMMQGLELLAYFRNRAPLDDSGMPKDRFSAEMPDATLATLKIQPSEPRDSAVYFCASALSGRANYGYTFGSGTRLTVV.

V gene TRBV27 combines with J gene TRBJ2-3, with D unclear. Trimming stripped 5 bases from V and 8 bases from J, with 14 bases between. The CDR3 is 13 residues long. CDR1 MNHEY and CDR2 SMNVEV come from the germline V gene (reference sequence). The CDR3 DNA reads as TGTGCCAGCAGTACCCCTAGTTCAGGTACGCAGTATTTT. The encoded protein is CASSTPSSGTQYF.

The chain carries TRBV10-3 and TRBJ2-5; 7 bases align to TRBD2. Germline loops: CDR1 ENHRY, CDR2 SYGVKD. The CDR3 runs to 13 residues. V gave up 10 bases and J gave up 5 bases; unmatched junction bases: 10. DNA of the CDR3: TGTGCCACCCTGGACTCCGGGGGGGAGACCCAGTACTTC. This translates into CATLDSGGETQYF.

The gene calls are TRBV4-2 and TRBJ2-5; 10 nucleotides line up with TRBD2. This CDR3 is built from 16 residues. Trimming at V came to 2 bases and at J to 2 bases, leaving 5 bases not matched to a gene. Germline CDR1 reads LGHNA; CDR2 reads YNFKEQ. The CDR3 here is CASSQPLAGRQETQYF. In DNA, the CDR3 is TGTGCCAGCAGCCAACCACTAGCGGGACGTCAAGAGACCCAGTACTTC.

This clone has a handful of counts. The rearrangement joins TRBV3-1 (or the pseudogene TRBV3-2) to TRBJ1-2; TRBD1 matches 7 bases. V was pared by 2 bases and J by 10 bases, with 10 bases of the junction left unmatched. This CDR3 region has 14 residues. CDR1 and CDR2 from the germline V gene are LGHDT and YNNKEL (reference sequence). The CDR3 here is CASSQHPGTDLYTF. The CDR3 coding sequence is TGTGCCAGCAGCCAACACCCCGGGACAGACCTCTACACCTTC.

The V call is TRBV11-3, the J call TRBJ2-5; D ambiguous. Germline CDR1 is SGHNT and CDR2 is YENEEA. The CDR3 contains 13 residues. The V end was cut by 5 bases, the J end by 5 bases, with 12 bases between. CDR3 sequence (DNA): TGTGCCAGCAGCCCGAAACCCCCCGAGACCCAGTACTTC. Its protein is CASSPKPPETQYF. Looking up the rest from reference TRBV11-3 and TRBJ2-5 gives the full variable domain: EAGVVQSPRYKIIEKKQPVAFWCNPISGHNTLYWYLQNLGQGPELLIRYENEEAVDDSQLPKDRFSAERLKGVDSTLKIQPAELGDSAVYLCASSPKPPETQYFGPGTRLLVL.

The chain links TRBV5-1 to TRBJ2-3; 10 bases are a match to TRBD2. Germline CDR1 SGHRS, CDR2 YFSETQ. The V gene end was trimmed by 3 bases and the J gene end by 5 bases; junction bases not matched to a gene: 6. This CDR3 has 15 amino acids. The CDR3 sequence is CASSSPGTSVDTQYF. CDR3 nucleotides: TGCGCCAGCAGCTCCCCCGGGACTAGCGTAGATACGCAGTATTTT.

The V gene is TRBV5-6, the J gene TRBJ1-4; no clear D. V lost 2 bases to trimming and J lost 0 bases, with 5 bases between them. Germline V lookup: CDR1 SGHDT, CDR2 YYEEEE. CDR3 size: 14 residues. The CDR3 protein is CASSFVATNEKLFF. CDR3 nucleotide sequence: TGTGCCAGCAGCTTTGTTGCAACTAATGAAAAACTGTTTTTT.

The chain has TRBV9 and TRBJ2-3; D is perhaps TRBD2 (5 bases). Trimming left V 4 bases short and J 0 bases short, with 12 bases between. Germline V gives CDR1 SGDLS, CDR2 YYNGEE. CDR3 length equals 15 residues. Here the CDR3 reads CASSQSGTSTDTQYF. The CDR3 region has the DNA TGTGCCAGCAGCCAAAGCGGCACTAGCACAGATACGCAGTATTTT.

This chain joins TRBV5-8 and TRBJ2-5; 8 bases map to TRBD1. This CDR3 has 14 amino acids. Germline V gives CDR1 SGHTS, CDR2 YDEGEE. After removal of 0 bases from V and 7 bases from J, the junction contained 5 bases not matched to a gene. The CDR3 sequence is CASSLVTGARTQYF. The CDR3 coding sequence is TGTGCCAGCAGCTTGGTGACAGGGGCCCGGACCCAGTACTTC.

V and J are TRBV4-3 and TRBJ2-1; no reliable D call. Trimming pared 3 bases from V and 0 bases from J, leaving 3 bases between. The CDR3 covers 13 residues. Germline values: CDR1 LGHNA, CDR2 YSLEER. CDR3 DNA: TGCGCCAGCAGCCAGGACTCCTACAATGAGCAGTTCTTC. This sequence encodes CASSQDSYNEQFF.

The chain joins TRBV7-9 to TRBJ1-4; 7 nucleotides line up with TRBD1. J was trimmed by 5 bases and V by 5 bases; bases with no gene match: 8. The CDR3 is 15 residues long. Germline CDR1 is SEHNR and CDR2 is FQNEAQ (reference sequence). CDR3: CASSAPETGNEKLFF. The CDR3 DNA is TGTGCCAGCAGCGCGCCGGAGACAGGGAATGAAAAACTGTTTTTT.